One and the same sample provided the 17 T cell receptor beta chains below, sequenced in a study of cytomegalovirus exposure and HLA in healthy donors. 60 Vbeta and 13 Jbeta primers were used in PCR. Assay used: immunoSEQ multiplex PCR; TCRdb lists only in-frame clones, some missing. Here the sample spans 150,000 to 200,000 clones, roughly 80% being singletons. Source material: PBMCs. The source of these receptors is a man between 45 and 60 years old in good health and CMV-seropositive.

The chain recombines TRBV28 with TRBJ2-3; the D gene is possibly TRBD2 (5 bases). V lost 2 bases and J 6 bases, leaving 6 bases between the germline ends. The V gene's germline CDR1 is MDHEN and CDR2 SYDVKM. The CDR3 sequence is 12 residues long. The CDR3 coding sequence is TGTGCCAGCAGTTTAATAGCGGATACGCAGTATTTT. It specifies CASSLIADTQYF.

The chain is built from TRBV6-1 and TRBJ2-7, with D perhaps matching TRBD2 (6 bases). The V and J ends lost 2 bases and 6 bases respectively, with 14 bases between them. The germline V gene encodes CDR1 MNHNS and CDR2 SASEGT. The CDR3 length is 14 residues. CDR3 residues: CASSEPIGGAEQYF. The CDR3 DNA reads TGTGCCAGCAGTGAACCCATCGGAGGGGCCGAGCAGTACTTC.

The chain employs TRBV27 and TRBJ2-2; 16 bases agree with TRBD2. V dropped 6 bases and J dropped 6; count of bases not matched to a gene: 10. From germline, CDR1 is MNHEY and CDR2 SMNVEV (reference sequence). The CDR3 runs to 18 residues. This chain's CDR3 is CASRRRQGTSGRAGELFF. CDR3 DNA: TGTGCCAGCAGAAGACGACAGGGGACTAGCGGGAGGGCCGGGGAGCTGTTTTTT.

This sequence joins TRBV4-3 and TRBJ2-5, with D perhaps assigned TRBD1 or TRBD2 (5 bases each). The J call may not be correct, given that the DNA end is closer to TRBJ2-7. The CDR3 is 13 residues long. From germline, CDR1 is LGHNA and CDR2 YSLEER. This chain's CDR3 is CASSHGGGYEQYF. In nucleotides, the CDR3 is TGCGCCAGCAGCCATGGTGGGGGCTACGAGCAGTACTTC.

The chain links TRBV27 to TRBJ2-5; 8 nucleotides agree with TRBD2. The DNA end is more similar to TRBJ2-7, so the J call may be wrong. The germline V gene encodes CDR1 MNHEY and CDR2 SMNVEV (reference sequence). This CDR3 has 14 residues. The CDR3 DNA sequence: TGTGCCAGCAGCCCCGGGAGGGGATCCTACGAGCAGTACTTC. This sequence encodes CASSPGRGSYEQYF.

The V call is TRBV4-2, the J call TRBJ1-6; D is unresolved. CDR3 length equals 13 residues. The V end lost 1 base, the J end lost 6 bases, and 4 bases lay between the germline ends. The germline gives CDR1 LGHNA, CDR2 YNFKEQ. The CDR3 DNA reads TGTGCCAGCAGCCAAGGCAGTAATTCACCCCTCCACTTT. Translation gives CASSQGSNSPLHF.

In this sample, this clone turned up a few times. Here the CDR3 DNA reads TGTGCCAGCTCACCTGGGACAGGGTGGGAAGCTTTCTTT. This encodes CASSPGTGWEAFF. The chain uses TRBV18 and TRBJ1-1; 9 bases match TRBD1. Trimming at V came to 3 bases and at J to 8 bases, leaving 4 bases not matched to a gene. This CDR3 has 13 amino acids. In germline, CDR1 is KGHSH, CDR2 LQKENI.

The chain couples TRBV21-1 to TRBJ2-5; the listed D gene, TRBD1, was not tested against the DNA. TRBV21-1 constitutes a pseudogene. The CDR3 sequence is 17 residues long. The CDR3 sequence: CASSIPTGARHQETQYF. CDR3 DNA: TGTGCCAGCAGCATCCCGACAGGGGCCCGACACCAAGAGACCCAGTACTTC.

This chain links TRBV5-4 with TRBJ2-1; 7 nucleotides agree with TRBD1. Germline V gene sequence: CDR1 SGHNT, CDR2 YYREEE (reference sequence). J lost 0 bases, V lost 3 bases, and 3 bases had no gene match. The length of the CDR3 is 15 residues. The CDR3 region is CASSSDRLSYNEQFF. DNA of the CDR3: TGTGCCAGCAGCTCGGACAGGCTCTCCTACAATGAGCAGTTCTTC.

The rearrangement links TRBV7-2 to TRBJ1-5, with a possible D match to TRBD1 (5 bases). The germline V gene encodes CDR1 SGHTA and CDR2 FQGNSA. V lost 4 bases, J lost 5 bases, and 15 bases lay in between. This CDR3 has 15 amino acids. Here the CDR3 reads CASSSGGEFHQPQHF. Here the CDR3 DNA reads TGTGCCAGCAGCTCCGGGGGGGAATTCCATCAGCCCCAGCATTTT.

The CDR3 here is CASSSQIGNTIYF. CDR3 in DNA: TGTGCCAGCAGTTCGCAGATCGGAAACACCATATATTTT. J is TRBJ1-3 and V is TRBV27; D remains ambiguous. Trimming pared 4 bases from V and 4 bases from J, leaving 8 bases between. The CDR3 has 13 amino acids. CDR1 MNHEY and CDR2 SMNVEV come from the germline V gene (reference sequence).

The V and J genes are TRBV28 and TRBJ2-2; a possible D gene is TRBD2 (5 bases). V shed 1 base and J shed 2 bases, with 8 bases lying between them. Germline lookup yields CDR1 MDHEN and CDR2 SYDVKM. The CDR3 consists of 15 residues. The CDR3 protein is CASSLLDFNTGELFF. CDR3 sequence (DNA): TGTGCCAGCAGTTTATTGGACTTTAACACCGGGGAGCTGTTTTTT.

This chain uses TRBV12-5 with TRBJ2-7; TRBD1 matches at 9 bases. The CDR3 has 12 residues. The V gene end was trimmed by 7 bases and the J gene end by 6 bases; junction bases not matched to a gene: 4. Germline V lookup: CDR1 LGHNT, CDR2 FRNRAP. In DNA form, the CDR3 reads TGTGCTAGTGCCCCGGACAGGGGCGAGCAGTACTTC. It translates to CASAPDRGEQYF. The full variable domain, its missing parts supplied by reference TRBV12-5 and TRBJ2-7, is DARVTQTPRHKVTEMGQEVTMRCQPILGHNTVFWYRQTMMQGLELLAYFRNRAPLDDSGMPKDRFSAEMPDATLATLKIQPSEPRDSAVYFCASAPDRGEQYFGPGTRLTVT.

This clone was recorded a few times. The CDR3 protein is CASSPSQDSYNEQFF. The CDR3 DNA reads TGTGCCAGCTCACCGTCGCAGGATTCTTACAATGAGCAGTTCTTC. This chain uses TRBV18 with TRBJ2-1; D remains ambiguous. There are 15 residues in the CDR3. V lost 3 bases to trimming and J lost 4 bases, with 13 bases between them. CDR1 is KGHSH, CDR2 LQKENI, per germline.

The rearrangement uses TRBV5-1 and TRBJ2-3, with 7 bases lining up with TRBD2. The CDR3 covers 13 residues. V trimming: 4 bases; J trimming: 4 bases; junction bases outside the gene matches: 3. Germline CDR1 and CDR2: SGHRS and YFSETQ. Here the CDR3 DNA reads TGCGCCAGCAGCGGCGGGGGTCCAGATACGCAGTATTTT. Encoded protein: CASSGGGPDTQYF.

The genes are TRBV7-6 and TRBJ1-4; 9 bases map to TRBD1. This CDR3 spans 15 amino acids. CDR1 and CDR2 from the germline V gene are SGHVS and FNYEAQ. V shed 5 bases, J shed 8 bases, and the junction held 9 bases outside the gene matches. CDR3 sequence reads: CASSPDRGIGEKLFF. CDR3 DNA sequence: TGTGCCAGCAGCCCTGACAGGGGGATAGGGGAAAAACTGTTTTTT. The variable domain in full, completed from reference TRBV7-6 and TRBJ1-4, reads GAGVSQSPRYKVTKRGQDVALRCDPISGHVSLYWYRQALGQGPEFLTYFNYEAQQDKSGLPNDRFSAERPEGSISTLTIQRTEQRDSAMYRCASSPDRGIGEKLFFGSGTQLSVL.

The CDR3 DNA sequence: TGTGCCAGCAGCCCTACGACTCCTCGAGGGGGCGCAGGTAACAATCAGCCCCAGCATTTT. This translates into CASSPTTPRGGAGNNQPQHF. The rearrangement uses TRBV7-8 and TRBJ1-5; TRBD1 matches 7 bases. The CDR3 runs 20 residues. CDR1 is SGHVS and CDR2 is FQNEAQ in the germline V gene. With 5 bases clipped from V and 3 bases from J, the junction kept 22 bases outside the gene matches.